This entry lists 5 T cell receptor beta chains sequenced from one sample in a study of T-cell reconstitution after alpha-beta-depleted transplantation in children. The library targeted TCRbeta and was prepared with unique molecular identifiers. Via MiXCR, TCRdb re-called the PCR reads, giving one row per CDR3 protein. The sample shows some 830,000 distinct CDR3 sequences, 16% of them seen only once. Sequencing was performed on PBMCs, mostly from graft donor cells, taken 360 days after TCRalphabeta/CD19-depleted stem cell transplant. These receptors all come from a male patient under 18 who had a stem cell transplant for acute lymphoblastic leukemia, so the T cells may come from the graft donor.

In this sample, this clonotype turned up a few times. The J gene is TRBJ2-7, the V gene TRBV7-6; D is possibly TRBD1 (5 bases). Trimming cost V 5 bases and J 1 base, with 15 bases left between them. Germline CDR1 is SGHVS and CDR2 is FNYEAQ. CDR3 length equals 15 residues. The CDR3: CASSPVTGNSYEQYF. CDR3 nucleotide sequence: TGTGCCAGCAGCCCCGTAACAGGAAATTCCTACGAGCAGTACTTC.

This clonotype occurred a few times. The chain combines TRBV29-1 with TRBJ2-4; D not resolved. The V gene lost 7 bases and the J gene lost 6 bases, with 16 bases spanning the gap. Germline lookup yields CDR1 SQVTM and CDR2 ANQGSEA. This CDR3 has 13 amino acids. The CDR3 is CSGGPGRLNIQYF. CDR3 nucleotide sequence: TGCAGCGGAGGTCCGGGCCGACTAAACATTCAGTACTTC.

Only a few counts were recorded for this clonotype. The chain combines TRBV15 with TRBJ2-1; TRBD2 agrees at 14 bases. The V gene's germline CDR1 is LNHNV and CDR2 YYDKDF (reference sequence). The J segment lost 13 bases and the V segment lost 4 bases, leaving 12 bases of the junction unmatched. The CDR3 has 16 amino acids. The CDR3 here is CATSTLGTSGSPFQFF. The CDR3 bases are TGTGCCACCAGCACCCTTGGGACTAGCGGGAGCCCCTTTCAGTTCTTC.

This sequence joins TRBV5-1 and TRBJ2-1, with TRBD2 identical over 14 bases. Per the germline V gene, CDR1 is SGHRS and CDR2 is YFSETQ. This CDR3 region has 17 residues. Trimming removed 1 base from V and 10 bases from J; junction bases left unmatched: 10. The CDR3, as DNA: TGCGCCAGCAGCTTGCAGCCGACTAGCGGGAGGGCCCGGGAGCAGTTCTTC. Its translation is CASSLQPTSGRAREQFF.

The chain recombines TRBV20-1 with TRBJ2-3; 10 nucleotides line up with TRBD2. The CDR3 consists of 15 residues. Germline CDR1 reads DFQATT; CDR2 reads SNEGSKA (reference sequence). The junction had 6 bases not matched to a gene; V was cut back by 4 bases and J by 2 bases. DNA for the CDR3: TGCAGTGCTATAAGGACTAGCGGTATCACAGATACGCAGTATTTT. Its translation is CSAIRTSGITDTQYF.